A single sample gave rise to the 21 T cell receptor beta chains below, sequenced in a study of blood T cell repertoires in COVID-19. The table came from immunoSEQ multiplex PCR; TCRdb's copy has only in-frame clones and leaves some out. Of about 200,000 clones in the sample, 88% are singletons; the top ten hold under 2%. The sequencing sample was made of peripheral blood. All receptors derive from a young man with active or convalescent COVID-19.

The chain employs TRBV2 and TRBJ1-1; no clear D. Between the trimmed V and J ends, which lost 6 bases and 0 bases, there was a span of 8 bases. The CDR3 loop spans 13 amino acids. Germline CDR1 SNHLY, CDR2 FYNNEI. CDR3 region: CASSVQMNTEAFF. For the CDR3, the DNA is TGTGCCAGCAGCGTCCAGATGAACACTGAAGCTTTCTTT.

This sequence joins TRBV15 and TRBJ2-3; no reliable D call. The CDR3 extends over 15 amino acids. Germline V gene sequence: CDR1 LNHNV, CDR2 YYDKDF (reference sequence). The V end lost 1 base, the J end lost 2 bases, and 10 bases lay between the germline ends. The CDR3 DNA sequence: TGTGCCACCAGCAGAGGTACTCCCTACACAGATACGCAGTATTTT. Protein sequence: CATSRGTPYTDTQYF. Complete variable domain (other parts from reference TRBV15 and TRBJ2-3): DAMVIQNPRYQVTQFGKPVTLSCSQTLNHNVMYWYQQKSSQAPKLLFHYYDKDFNNEADTPDNFQSRRPNTSFCFLDIRSPGLGDTAMYLCATSRGTPYTDTQYFGPGTRLTVL.

This rearrangement joins TRBV5-4 to TRBJ2-1, with TRBD1 matching 11 bases. The CDR3 runs 14 residues. The V gene's germline CDR1 is SGHNT and CDR2 YYREEE (reference sequence). With 4 bases clipped from V and 8 bases from J, the junction kept 5 bases outside the gene matches. The CDR3 reads CASSRTGGSYEQFF. The CDR3 DNA reads as TGTGCCAGCAGCCGGACAGGGGGCAGCTATGAGCAGTTCTTC. The full variable domain, its missing parts supplied by reference TRBV5-4 and TRBJ2-1, is ETGVTQSPTHLIKTRGQQVTLRCSSQSGHNTVSWYQQALGQGPQFIFQYYREEENGRGNFPPRFSGLQFPNYSSELNVNALELDDSALYLCASSRTGGSYEQFFGPGTRLTVL.

The rearrangement joins TRBV5-8 to TRBJ2-5; 13 nucleotides align to TRBD2. Germline lookup yields CDR1 SGHTS and CDR2 YDEGEE. This CDR3 spans 15 amino acids. V was clipped by 4 bases and J by 3 bases; unmatched bases: 3. This CDR3 is CASSPGLAGKETQYF. Written as DNA, the CDR3 is TGTGCCAGCAGCCCGGGACTAGCGGGAAAAGAGACCCAGTACTTC.

This chain joins TRBV7-8 and TRBJ1-1, with 8 bases identical to TRBD1. This CDR3 spans 16 amino acids. CDR1 is SGHVS, CDR2 FQNEAQ, per germline. With V trimmed by 1 base and J by 2 bases, 6 bases remained unmatched. The CDR3 protein is CASSLVGGQVNTEAFF. The CDR3 DNA is TGTGCCAGCAGCTTAGTGGGGGGACAGGTAAACACTGAAGCTTTCTTT.

The chain is built from TRBV19 and TRBJ2-1, with 13 bases that match TRBD2. The germline CDR1 and CDR2 sequences are LNHDA and SQIVND (reference sequence). Trimming at V came to 6 bases and at J to 0 bases, leaving 5 bases not matched to a gene. This CDR3 spans 17 amino acids. CDR3 sequence: CASSQTSGRPSYNEQFF. CDR3 DNA: TGTGCCAGTAGCCAGACTAGCGGGAGGCCCTCCTACAATGAGCAGTTCTTC. Looking up the rest from reference TRBV19 and TRBJ2-1 gives the full variable domain: DGGITQSPKYLFRKEGQNVTLSCEQNLNHDAMYWYRQDPGQGLRLIYYSQIVNDFQKGDIAEGYSVSREKKESFPLTVTSAQKNPTAFYLCASSQTSGRPSYNEQFFGPGTRLTVL.

The V and J genes are TRBV3-1 (or the pseudogene TRBV3-2) and TRBJ2-7; 7 positions match TRBD1. V lost 1 base and J lost 1; bases outside the gene matches: 10. Germline V gene lookup returns CDR1 LGHDT and CDR2 YNNKEL (reference sequence). The CDR3 extends over 17 amino acids. The CDR3 reads CASSQVSRQGPSYEQYF. The CDR3 DNA sequence: TGTGCCAGCAGCCAAGTTTCGCGACAGGGTCCTTCCTACGAGCAGTACTTC.

V gene TRBV3-1 (or the pseudogene TRBV3-2) combines with J gene TRBJ2-7; 11 positions agree with TRBD2. CDR1 is LGHDT and CDR2 is YNNKEL in the germline V gene (reference sequence). The J segment lost 6 bases and the V segment lost 0 bases, leaving 7 bases of the junction unmatched. The CDR3 runs 16 residues. CDR3 protein: CASSQDATGTSGEQYF. CDR3 nucleotide sequence: TGTGCCAGCAGCCAAGATGCAACCGGGACTAGCGGCGAGCAGTACTTC.

This sequence joins TRBV2 and TRBJ1-2; D is uncertain. The germline V gene encodes CDR1 SNHLY and CDR2 FYNNEI. The CDR3 contains 14 residues. V lost 6 bases, J lost 2 bases, and 13 bases lay in between. The CDR3 here is CASRKEILNYGYTF. The CDR3 DNA is TGTGCCAGCAGAAAAGAGATACTCAACTATGGCTACACCTTC.

The chain joins TRBV3-1 (or the pseudogene TRBV3-2) to TRBJ2-5, with TRBD2 as a possible D gene (6 bases). V was pared by 0 bases and J by 2 bases, with 16 bases between. This CDR3 has 17 residues. Germline V lookup: CDR1 LGHDT, CDR2 YNNKEL (reference sequence). CDR3 residues: CASSQDWLPGLQETQYF. The CDR3 DNA sequence: TGTGCCAGCAGCCAAGATTGGTTGCCGGGACTTCAAGAGACCCAGTACTTC.

This clone was seen just once. The gene calls are TRBV2 and TRBJ2-7; 8 nucleotides align to TRBD1. CDR3 length: 12 amino acids. The trim removed 11 bases at V and 3 bases at J, leaving 6 bases unmatched. Germline values: CDR1 SNHLY, CDR2 FYNNEI. The CDR3 spells CAGGQEYYEQYF. The CDR3 DNA sequence: TGTGCCGGGGGACAGGAATACTACGAGCAGTACTTC.

This sequence joins TRBV30 and TRBJ1-1; weak D call: TRBD1 (6 bases). The CDR3 covers 12 residues. Germline CDR1 and CDR2: GTSNPN and SVGIG (reference sequence). V shed 2 bases and J shed 10 bases, with 14 bases lying between them. The CDR3 DNA follows: TGTGCCTGGAGTAAGGGGGGGCTGGTAGCTTTCTTT. This gives the protein CAWSKGGLVAFF.

This chain links TRBV18 with TRBJ2-7, with 9 bases identical to TRBD1. From germline, CDR1 is KGHSH and CDR2 LQKENI. Trimming took 2 bases from V and 2 from J; bases not matched to a gene: 4. The CDR3 contains 15 residues. The CDR3: CASSPIGTGPYEQYF. The DNA for the CDR3 is TGTGCCAGCTCACCAATCGGGACAGGGCCCTACGAGCAGTACTTC.

V usage is TRBV2 and J usage is TRBJ2-1, with TRBD1 as a possible D gene (5 bases). Trimming left V 2 bases short and J 11 bases short, with 10 bases between. Germline V gene lookup returns CDR1 SNHLY and CDR2 FYNNEI. This CDR3 spans 12 amino acids. CDR3 nucleotides: TGTGCCAGCAGTGAATCCTGGGGCAAGCAGTTCTTC. Translating gives CASSESWGKQFF. Complete variable domain (other parts from reference TRBV2 and TRBJ2-1): EPEVTQTPSHQVTQMGQEVILRCVPISNHLYFYWYRQILGQKVEFLVSFYNNEISEKSEIFDDQFSVERPDGSNFTLKIRSTKLEDSAMYFCASSESWGKQFFGPGTRLTVL.

The genes are TRBV5-4 and TRBJ1-4, with 9 positions matching TRBD1. V dropped 4 bases and J dropped 10; count of bases not matched to a gene: 11. This CDR3 is built from 15 residues. Per germline, CDR1 SGHNT and CDR2 YYREEE (reference sequence). The CDR3 spells CASSLKGQGWGKLFF. For the CDR3, the DNA is TGTGCCAGCAGCCTTAAGGGACAGGGTTGGGGAAAACTGTTTTTT.

The chain links TRBV5-4 to TRBJ1-1; D might be TRBD1 (6 bases). The CDR3 sequence is 14 residues long. Germline V CDR1 and CDR2: SGHNT, YYREEE (reference sequence). Trimming removed 2 bases at V and 1 base at J, with 9 bases between. CDR3 residues: CASSLNRENTEAFF. The CDR3, as DNA: TGTGCCAGCAGCTTAAACAGGGAGAACACTGAAGCTTTCTTT.

The V call is TRBV7-9, the J call TRBJ2-1; TRBD2 aligns across 10 bases. CDR3 length equals 17 residues. Germline CDR1 is SEHNR and CDR2 is FQNEAQ (reference sequence). Germline trimming cut 6 bases from V and 2 bases from J; bases unmatched to any gene: 10. CDR3 sequence reads: CASSHYLGLAAYNEQFF. CDR3 nucleotides: TGTGCCAGCAGTCACTATCTTGGACTAGCGGCCTACAATGAGCAGTTCTTC.

As concerns this clone: A junction end diverges from the germline sequence, so it may reflect a read error. The chain combines TRBV6-5 with TRBJ1-5; perhaps TRBD1 as D (6 bases). The CDR3 loop spans 15 amino acids. Germline V CDR1 and CDR2: MNHEY, SVGAGI. The chain's CDR3 is CASRVGGTSDQPQHF. The CDR3 region has the DNA TGTGCCAGCAGGGTCGGGGGCACTAGCGATCAGCCCCAGCATTTT.

This clone was seen only once. The chain is built from TRBV4-3 and TRBJ1-6, with 10 bases fitting TRBD1. Looked up from germline, CDR1 is LGHNA and CDR2 is YSLEER. The CDR3 is 16 amino acids. V gave up 4 bases and J gave up 7 bases; unmatched junction bases: 7. In DNA, the CDR3 is TGCGCCAGCAGCCTGACAGGGGGCGCGGGAAATTCACCCCTCCACTTT. Translating gives CASSLTGGAGNSPLHF.

The rearrangement links TRBV9 to TRBJ1-1, with 8 bases matching TRBD1. The CDR3 length is 14 residues. V shed 3 bases, J shed 4 bases, and the junction held 5 bases outside the gene matches. Germline V lookup: CDR1 SGDLS, CDR2 YYNGEE. CDR3 residues: CASSDQTGATEAFF. DNA of the CDR3: TGTGCCAGCAGCGATCAGACAGGGGCCACTGAAGCTTTCTTT.

This sequence joins TRBV3-1 (or the pseudogene TRBV3-2) and TRBJ1-1; TRBD1 aligns across 7 bases. The CDR3 has 15 amino acids. The V gene's germline CDR1 is LGHDT and CDR2 YNNKEL (reference sequence). V gave up 3 bases and J gave up 6 bases; unmatched junction bases: 10. CDR3 sequence reads: CASSHRQGLRAEAFF. In nucleotides, the CDR3 is TGTGCCAGCAGCCACCGACAGGGACTTAGGGCTGAAGCTTTCTTT.